The 9 T cell receptor beta chains reported below all come from one sample, sequenced in a study of beta chain features in type 1 diabetes. Reverse transcription of all isolated RNA meant that expressed TCRB transcripts were sequenced. Produced via immunoSEQ multiplex PCR; TCRdb's table is partial and in-frame only. The repertoire holds fewer than 650,000 clones, with 15% to 17% as singletons. Sequencing was performed on naive CD4+ T cells from blood. The receptors come from a man aged 18 to 30 in good health.

The rearrangement uses TRBV6-5 and TRBJ1-3; D unclear. The CDR3 loop spans 14 amino acids. V was shortened by 0 bases and J by 7 bases, with 10 bases between the two germline ends. Per the germline V gene, CDR1 is MNHEY and CDR2 is SVGAGI. This CDR3 is CASSYSKVGNTIYF. DNA of the CDR3: TGTGCCAGCAGTTACTCGAAAGTAGGGAACACCATATATTTT.

V and J are TRBV9 and TRBJ1-5; possible D gene TRBD1, 6 bases. CDR1 is SGDLS, CDR2 YYNGEE, per germline. Trimming shortened V by 0 bases and J by 2 bases, and 15 bases separated the two germline ends. The length of the CDR3 is 17 residues. CDR3 nucleotide sequence: TGTGCCAGCAGCGTAGGTTGGGGGGCGCCGGGCAATCAGCCCCAGCATTTT. Translated: CASSVGWGAPGNQPQHF.

J is TRBJ1-2 and V is TRBV10-2; 7 bases are shared with TRBD1. CDR3 length: 18 amino acids. V lost 8 bases to trimming and J lost 0 bases; unmatched junction nucleotides: 18. The germline gives CDR1 WSHSY, CDR2 SAAADI. CDR3 residues: CASGLLLTGKSPNYGYTF. The CDR3 DNA follows: TGCGCCAGCGGACTTCTCCTGACAGGGAAATCCCCTAACTATGGCTACACCTTC.

The gene calls are TRBV9 and TRBJ2-7, with 8 bases that match TRBD1. Per the germline V gene, CDR1 is SGDLS and CDR2 is YYNGEE. The length of the CDR3 is 15 residues. V was pared by 0 bases and J by 2 bases, with 4 bases of the junction left unmatched. The CDR3 region is CASSVAETGAYEQYF. CDR3 nucleotides: TGTGCCAGCAGCGTAGCTGAGACAGGGGCCTACGAGCAGTACTTC.

This sequence joins TRBV6-1 and TRBJ2-3, with 10 bases identical to TRBD1. V shed 5 bases, J shed 6 bases, and the junction held 5 bases outside the gene matches. Germline loops: CDR1 MNHNS, CDR2 SASEGT. CDR3 length: 14 amino acids. DNA for the CDR3: TGTGCCAGCAGTTCGACAGGGGGCTCGGATACGCAGTATTTT. As protein: CASSSTGGSDTQYF.

This clone has just a few counts. This chain joins TRBV2 and TRBJ2-3; maybe TRBD1 (5 bases). Germline V CDR1 and CDR2: SNHLY, FYNNEI. The CDR3 is 15 residues long. V was pared by 4 bases and J by 2 bases, with 13 bases between. DNA for the CDR3: TGTGCCAGCAGTGGCAGGGTGCGTACCACAGATACGCAGTATTTT. Its protein is CASSGRVRTTDTQYF.

This clone has more than one count but fewer than ten. The gene calls are TRBV29-1 and TRBJ1-3; tentatively, D is TRBD1 (5 bases). Trimming removed 6 bases from V and 4 bases from J, with 10 bases in between. Germline V CDR1 and CDR2: SQVTM, ANQGSEA. The CDR3 loop spans 12 amino acids. Here the CDR3 DNA reads TGCAGCGTGGGACGGGCGGGAAACACCATATATTTT. It yields the protein CSVGRAGNTIYF.

This clone was seen a few times. The J gene is TRBJ2-1, the V gene TRBV28; 14 bases match TRBD2. CDR3 length equals 15 residues. Germline V gene data show CDR1 as MDHEN and CDR2 as SYDVKM. J gave up 8 bases and V 5 bases, and 5 bases lay outside the gene matches. The DNA of the CDR3 is TGTGCCAGCAGTAGGACTAGCGGGAGGATCGATGAGCAGTTCTTC. Translated: CASSRTSGRIDEQFF.

This sequence joins TRBV7-2 and TRBJ1-1; D is ambiguous. The ends were cut back, 4 bases at V and 3 bases at J, with 12 bases in the middle. CDR1 SGHTA and CDR2 FQGNSA come from the germline V gene. The CDR3 is 14 residues long. CDR3 amino acids: CASSYTGGDTEAFF. CDR3 sequence (DNA): TGTGCCAGCAGCTACACGGGTGGGGACACTGAAGCTTTCTTT.